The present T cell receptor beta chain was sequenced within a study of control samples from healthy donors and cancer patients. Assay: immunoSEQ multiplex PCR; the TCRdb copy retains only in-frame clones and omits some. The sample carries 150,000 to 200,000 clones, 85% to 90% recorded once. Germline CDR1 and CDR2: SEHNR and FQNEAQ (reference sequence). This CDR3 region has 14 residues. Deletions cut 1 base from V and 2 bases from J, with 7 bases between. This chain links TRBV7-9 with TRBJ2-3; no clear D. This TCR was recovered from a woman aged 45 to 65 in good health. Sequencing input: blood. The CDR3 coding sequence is TGTGCCAGCAGCTTAGAACGCAACACAGATACGCAGTATTTT. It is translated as CASSLERNTDTQYF. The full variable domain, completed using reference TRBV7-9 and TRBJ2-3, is DTGVSQNPRHKITKRGQNVTFRCDPISEHNRLYWYRQTLGQGPEFLTYFQNEAQLEKSRLLSDRFSAERPKGSFSTLEIQRTEQGDSAMYLCASSLERNTDTQYFGPGTRLTVL.